These 10 T cell receptor beta chains were all obtained from the same sample, sequenced in a study of blood T cell repertoires in COVID-19. The data were produced by immunoSEQ multiplex PCR, yet TCRdb's version contains in-frame clones alone and is incomplete. The data hold approximately 170,000 clones, with around 80% observed a single time. The sample taken for sequencing was peripheral blood. The receptors stem from a woman of 80 years or more with acute or convalescent COVID-19.

The rearrangement uses TRBV7-2 and TRBJ2-1; D is unresolved. The CDR3 has 15 amino acids. Trimming cost V 6 bases and J 4 bases, with 16 bases left between them. CDR1 SGHTA and CDR2 FQGNSA come from the germline V gene. The CDR3 spells CASSLTDGFYNEQFF. The CDR3 DNA follows: TGTGCCAGCAGTCTAACAGACGGCTTTTACAATGAGCAGTTCTTC. The variable domain in full, with the rest retrieved from reference TRBV7-2 and TRBJ2-1, is GAGVSQSPSNKVTEKGKDVELRCDPISGHTALYWYRQSLGQGLEFLIYFQGNSAPDKSGLPSDRFSAERTGGSVSTLTIQRTQQEDSAVYLCASSLTDGFYNEQFFGPGTRLTVL.

CDR3 sequence reads: CASSVAGTGVQPQHF. The CDR3 nucleotides are TGTGCCAGCAGCGTAGCGGGGACGGGAGTTCAGCCCCAGCATTTT. The chain carries TRBV9 and TRBJ1-5, with D possibly being TRBD1 (5 bases). Germline values: CDR1 SGDLS, CDR2 YYNGEE. The V gene lost 0 bases and the J gene lost 6 bases, with 13 bases spanning the gap. CDR3 length: 15 residues.

The rearrangement joins TRBV10-3 to TRBJ1-2; D uncertain. The CDR3 runs to 11 residues. V was pared by 7 bases and J by 8 bases, with 11 bases between. Per the germline V gene, CDR1 is ENHRY and CDR2 is SYGVKD. Here the CDR3 DNA reads TGTGCCATCACCGACGCGAGGGGCTACACCTTC. Amino acids: CAITDARGYTF.

The chain links TRBV24-1 to TRBJ2-2; 13 nucleotides align to TRBD2. Trimming at V came to 4 bases and at J to 7 bases, leaving 11 bases not matched to a gene. CDR1 and CDR2 (germline): KGHDR, SFDVKD. CDR3 length: 18 residues. CDR3 DNA sequence: TGTGCCACCAGTGACCGTCTCGGACTAGCGGGAGATGTCGGGGAGCTGTTTTTT. This codes for CATSDRLGLAGDVGELFF.

J is TRBJ2-7 and V is TRBV30; D gene unclear. The CDR3 extends over 11 amino acids. V lost 4 bases to trimming and J lost 4 bases, with 8 bases between them. Germline loops: CDR1 GTSNPN, CDR2 SVGIG (reference sequence). CDR3 in DNA: TGTGCCTGGAACAGAATATACGAGCAGTACTTC. This encodes CAWNRIYEQYF. The complete variable domain, with remaining parts taken from reference TRBV30 and TRBJ2-7, reads SQTIHQWPATLVQPVGSPLSLECTVEGTSNPNLYWYRQAAGRGLQLLFYSVGIGQISSEVPQNLSASRPQDRQFILSSKKLLLSDSGFYLCAWNRIYEQYFGPGTRLTVT.

V and J are TRBV6-2 or TRBV6-3 and TRBJ1-2; D ambiguous. In germline, CDR1 is MNHEY, CDR2 SVGEGT. V was trimmed by 0 bases and J by 4 bases, leaving 9 bases between them. The CDR3 runs 14 residues. Written as DNA, the CDR3 is TGTGCCAGCAGTTACTCGCGGGGAGGCTATGGCTACACCTTC. Its protein product is CASSYSRGGYGYTF.

This clone appeared a few times. The chain uses TRBV6-1 and TRBJ1-6; D unresolved. The CDR3 runs to 13 residues. Germline-derived CDR1 and CDR2 are MNHNS and SASEGT. V gave up 2 bases and J gave up 10 bases, with 9 bases separating them. The CDR3 sequence is CASSESVVSPLHF. The CDR3 DNA reads TGTGCCAGCAGTGAATCGGTGGTATCACCCCTCCACTTT.

This chain joins TRBV19 and TRBJ2-1; 12 positions match TRBD1. Germline trimming cut 2 bases from V and 10 bases from J; bases unmatched to any gene: 9. CDR3 length: 16 amino acids. Germline V gene sequence: CDR1 LNHDA, CDR2 SQIVND (reference sequence). The chain's CDR3 is CASSILAGQGAWEQFF. The CDR3 DNA follows: TGTGCCAGTAGTATACTCGCGGGACAGGGGGCCTGGGAGCAGTTCTTC.

A note on this clone: The sample holds other DNA sequences that translate to the same CDR3. CDR3 DNA: TGTGCCAGCAGCCAGAATGGGGAGGAGACCCAGTACTTC. This sequence encodes CASSQNGEETQYF. This chain joins TRBV3-1 (or the pseudogene TRBV3-2) and TRBJ2-5; the D gene is possibly TRBD2 (5 bases). The CDR3 loop spans 13 amino acids. Looked up from germline, CDR1 is LGHDT and CDR2 is YNNKEL (reference sequence). V shed 3 bases and J shed 5 bases, with 10 bases lying between them.

The chain recombines TRBV18 with TRBJ1-1; no clear D. The V end lost 6 bases, the J end lost 1 base, and 15 bases lay between the germline ends. The CDR3 is 15 amino acids. From germline, CDR1 is KGHSH and CDR2 LQKENI. The CDR3 reads CASSPGSGGNTEAFF. In DNA, the CDR3 is TGTGCCAGCTCGCCGGGGAGTGGAGGGAACACTGAAGCTTTCTTT.